The sequence of this TCR beta chain was determined in a study of control samples from healthy donors and cancer patients. This clone was observed a few times. The germline CDR1 and CDR2 sequences are MNHNS and SASEGT. With 3 bases removed from V and 0 bases from J, the gap between germline ends came to 9 bases. This CDR3 has 14 amino acids. Clones were sequenced by immunoSEQ multiplex PCR, and TCRdb holds only the in-frame ones, with some missing. Among about 28,000 clones listed, roughly 78% were seen once. The chain combines TRBV6-1 with TRBJ2-7; D unclear. Sequencing was performed on PBMCs. The TCR was taken from a man aged 60 to 75 with head and neck cancer. The CDR3 here is CASSDHKGSYEQYF. The CDR3 nucleotides read TGTGCCAGCAGTGATCACAAGGGCTCCTACGAGCAGTACTTC.